Listed below are T cell receptor beta chains from one sample, sequenced in a study of CD8 T cells in ankylosing spondylitis. MiXCR, run by TCRdb on the 5' RACE reads, gives a single entry per CDR3 protein. The data contain 200,000 or so distinct CDR3 sequences, 10% to 15% of them singletons. Sequencing used blood, either unsorted or a sorted T cell fraction (not recorded which). All receptors derive from a female donor with ankylosing spondylitis or in good health (not recorded which). Both conserved end residues are part of each CDR3.

CDR3 protein: CASSQGTSGSSYNEQFF
J gene: TRBJ2-1
V gene: TRBV7-9

CDR3 protein: CASSRQNSPLHF
J gene: TRBJ1-6
V gene: TRBV12-3/TRBV12-4

CDR3 protein: CASSLNRDLYEQYF
J gene: TRBJ2-7
V gene: TRBV7-8

CDR3 protein: CASSSYRRLADNDFTGELFF
J gene: TRBJ2-2
V gene: TRBV28

CDR3 protein: CATSDLRGTASYNEQFF
J gene: TRBJ2-1
V gene: TRBV24-1

CDR3 protein: CSVGRRGETQYF
J gene: TRBJ2-5
V gene: TRBV29-1

CDR3 protein: CSAQTYTDTQYF
J gene: TRBJ2-3
V gene: TRBV29-1

CDR3 protein: CASSQGMGMNTEAFF
J gene: TRBJ1-1
V gene: TRBV4-1

CDR3 protein: CASTDLEALEQYF
J gene: TRBJ2-7
V gene: TRBV6-2/TRBV6-3

CDR3 protein: CASSPGVGRSQSDTQYF
J gene: TRBJ2-3
V gene: TRBV7-9

CDR3 protein: CASEATGTGYEQYF
J gene: TRBJ2-7
V gene: TRBV10-2

CDR3 protein: CASSKGSGGSRRSEKLFF
J gene: TRBJ1-4
V gene: TRBV21-1

CDR3 protein: CASRAFSSNQPQHF
J gene: TRBJ1-5
V gene: TRBV6-1

CDR3 protein: CSTSGGNEQFF
J gene: TRBJ2-1
V gene: TRBV20-1

CDR3 protein: CASSLARDGNEQFF
J gene: TRBJ2-1
V gene: TRBV7-2

CDR3 protein: CASRGDSMNTEAFF
J gene: TRBJ1-1
V gene: TRBV2